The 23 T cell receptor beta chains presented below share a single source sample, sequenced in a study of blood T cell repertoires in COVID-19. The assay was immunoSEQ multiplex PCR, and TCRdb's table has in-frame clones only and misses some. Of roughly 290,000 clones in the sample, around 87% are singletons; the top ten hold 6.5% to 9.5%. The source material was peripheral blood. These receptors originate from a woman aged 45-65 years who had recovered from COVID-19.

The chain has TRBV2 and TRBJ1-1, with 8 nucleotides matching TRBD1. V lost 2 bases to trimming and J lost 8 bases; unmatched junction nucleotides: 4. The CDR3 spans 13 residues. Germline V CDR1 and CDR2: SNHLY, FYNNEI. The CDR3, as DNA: TGTGCCAGCAGTGAACTTACAGGGGGGGAAGCTTTCTTT. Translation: CASSELTGGEAFF.

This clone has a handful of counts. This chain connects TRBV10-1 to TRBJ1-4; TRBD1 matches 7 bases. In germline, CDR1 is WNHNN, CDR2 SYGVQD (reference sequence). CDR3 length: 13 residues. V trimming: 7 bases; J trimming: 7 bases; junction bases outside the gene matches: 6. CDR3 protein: CASTRQGGEKLFF. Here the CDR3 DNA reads TGCGCCAGCACCCGACAGGGAGGTGAAAAACTGTTTTTT.

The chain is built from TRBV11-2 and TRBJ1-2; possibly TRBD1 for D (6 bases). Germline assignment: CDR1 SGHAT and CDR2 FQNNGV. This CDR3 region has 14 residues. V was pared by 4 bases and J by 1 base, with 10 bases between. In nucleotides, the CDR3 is TGTGCCAGCAGCTCCGACAGGAATAACTATGGCTACACCTTC. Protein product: CASSSDRNNYGYTF.

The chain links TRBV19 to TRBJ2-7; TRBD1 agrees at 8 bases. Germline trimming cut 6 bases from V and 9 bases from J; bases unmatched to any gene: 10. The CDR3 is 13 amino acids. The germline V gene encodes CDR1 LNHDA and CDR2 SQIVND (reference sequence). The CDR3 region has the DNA TGTGCCAGTAGGGACCGGGACAGGACGGGGCAGTACTTC. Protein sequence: CASRDRDRTGQYF.

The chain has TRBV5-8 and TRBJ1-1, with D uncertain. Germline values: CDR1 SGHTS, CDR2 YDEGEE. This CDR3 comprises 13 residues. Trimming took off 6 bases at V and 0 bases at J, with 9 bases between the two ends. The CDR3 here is CASIRRMNTEAFF. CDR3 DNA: TGTGCCAGCATTCGGAGAATGAACACTGAAGCTTTCTTT.

CDR3 DNA sequence: TGTGCCAGTCGAAGAGAAGGGGGCTTGAACACTGAAGCTTTCTTT. It translates to CASRREGGLNTEAFF. The genes are TRBV19 and TRBJ1-1; TRBD1 matches at 7 bases. J was trimmed by 0 bases and V by 8 bases; bases with no gene match: 9. The CDR3 covers 15 residues. Germline V gives CDR1 LNHDA, CDR2 SQIVND (reference sequence). Complete variable domain (other parts from reference TRBV19 and TRBJ1-1): DGGITQSPKYLFRKEGQNVTLSCEQNLNHDAMYWYRQDPGQGLRLIYYSQIVNDFQKGDIAEGYSVSREKKESFPLTVTSAQKNPTAFYLCASRREGGLNTEAFFGQGTRLTVV.

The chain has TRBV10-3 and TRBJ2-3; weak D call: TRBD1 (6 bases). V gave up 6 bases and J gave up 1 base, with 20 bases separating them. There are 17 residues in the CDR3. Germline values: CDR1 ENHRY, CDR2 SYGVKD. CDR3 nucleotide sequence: TGTGCCATCAGACGGGACATGGGTTCACGGGGCACAGATACGCAGTATTTT. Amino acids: CAIRRDMGSRGTDTQYF.

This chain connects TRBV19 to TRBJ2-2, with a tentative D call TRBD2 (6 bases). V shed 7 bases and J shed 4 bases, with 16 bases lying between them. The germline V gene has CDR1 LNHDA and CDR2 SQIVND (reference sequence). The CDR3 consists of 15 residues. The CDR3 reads CASNWGLPTTGELFF. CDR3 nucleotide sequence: TGTGCCAGTAATTGGGGACTGCCGACCACCGGGGAGCTGTTTTTT.

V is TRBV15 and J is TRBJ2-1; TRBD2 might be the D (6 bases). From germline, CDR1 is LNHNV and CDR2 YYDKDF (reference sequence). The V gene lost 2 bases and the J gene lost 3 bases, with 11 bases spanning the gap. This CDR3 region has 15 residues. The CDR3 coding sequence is TGTGCCACCAGCAGACTAGCGAGAGTCTACAATGAGCAGTTCTTC. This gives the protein CATSRLARVYNEQFF.

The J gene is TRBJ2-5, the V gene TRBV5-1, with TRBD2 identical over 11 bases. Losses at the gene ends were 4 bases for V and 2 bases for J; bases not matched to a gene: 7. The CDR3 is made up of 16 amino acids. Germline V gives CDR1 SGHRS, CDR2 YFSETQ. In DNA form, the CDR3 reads TGCGCCAGCAGCATAGGCATAGCGGGGGGGCAAGAGACCCAGTACTTC. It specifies CASSIGIAGGQETQYF.

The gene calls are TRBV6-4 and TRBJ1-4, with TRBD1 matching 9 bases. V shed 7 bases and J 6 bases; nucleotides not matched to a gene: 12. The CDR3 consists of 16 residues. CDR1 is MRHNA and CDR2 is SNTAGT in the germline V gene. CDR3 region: CASMEPPGQGDEKLFF. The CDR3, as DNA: TGTGCCAGCATGGAGCCCCCGGGACAGGGAGATGAAAAACTGTTTTTT.

CDR3 protein: CARTSGRADTQYF. CDR3 nucleotides: TGTGCCAGGACTAGCGGGAGGGCAGATACGCAGTATTTT. The rearrangement joins TRBV2 to TRBJ2-3; the match to TRBD2 covers 14 bases. Germline V gene data show CDR1 as SNHLY and CDR2 as FYNNEI. The CDR3 extends over 13 amino acids. Trimming cost V 9 bases and J 4 bases; bases outside gene matches: 0.

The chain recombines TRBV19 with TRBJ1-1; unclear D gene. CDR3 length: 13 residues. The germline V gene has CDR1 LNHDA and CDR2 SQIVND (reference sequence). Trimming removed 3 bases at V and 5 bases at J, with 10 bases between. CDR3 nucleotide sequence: TGTGCCAGTAGTATGGGCCCCCAAACTGAAGCTTTCTTT. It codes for CASSMGPQTEAFF.

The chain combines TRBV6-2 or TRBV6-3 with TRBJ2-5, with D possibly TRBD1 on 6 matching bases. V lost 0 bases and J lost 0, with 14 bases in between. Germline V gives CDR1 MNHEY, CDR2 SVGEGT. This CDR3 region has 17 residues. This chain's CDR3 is CASSYSRRTVYQETQYF. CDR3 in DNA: TGTGCCAGCAGTTACTCGAGGCGGACAGTGTACCAAGAGACCCAGTACTTC.

This chain's CDR3 is CASTNLRRNTEAFF. In DNA, the CDR3 is TGTGCCAGCACAAATCTGCGGCGGAACACTGAAGCTTTCTTT. The V and J genes are TRBV28 and TRBJ1-1, with unresolved D. This CDR3 is 14 amino acids long. Trimming shortened V by 7 bases and J by 1 base, and 13 bases separated the two germline ends. Per the germline V gene, CDR1 is MDHEN and CDR2 is SYDVKM.

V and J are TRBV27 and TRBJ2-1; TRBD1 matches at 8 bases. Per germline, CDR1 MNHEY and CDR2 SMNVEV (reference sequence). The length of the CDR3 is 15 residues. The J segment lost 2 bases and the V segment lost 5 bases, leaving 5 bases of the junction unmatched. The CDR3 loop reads CASSPRTGTYNEQFF. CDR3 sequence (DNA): TGTGCCAGCAGTCCCAGGACAGGGACCTACAATGAGCAGTTCTTC.

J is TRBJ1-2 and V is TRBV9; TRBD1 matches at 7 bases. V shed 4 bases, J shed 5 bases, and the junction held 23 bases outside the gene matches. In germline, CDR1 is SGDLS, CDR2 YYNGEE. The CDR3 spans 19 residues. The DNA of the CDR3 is TGTGCCAGCAGCACCGAGAGGTTTCGGAGGAAGGGGGCTGATTATGGCTACACCTTC. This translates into CASSTERFRRKGADYGYTF.

CDR3 sequence: CASSLVPAGGGGELFF. CDR3 nucleotides: TGTGCCAGCAGCTTGGTGCCAGCGGGAGGGGGCGGGGAGCTGTTTTTT. This rearrangement joins TRBV5-4 to TRBJ2-2, with 10 bases matching TRBD2. Germline CDR1 SGHNT, CDR2 YYREEE (reference sequence). CDR3 length: 16 residues. The junction had 6 bases not matched to a gene; V was cut back by 0 bases and J by 7 bases.

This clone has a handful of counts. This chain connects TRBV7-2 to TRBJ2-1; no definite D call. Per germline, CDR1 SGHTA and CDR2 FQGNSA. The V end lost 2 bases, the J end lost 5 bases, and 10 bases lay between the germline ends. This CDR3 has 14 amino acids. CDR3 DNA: TGTGCCAGCAGCTTACCCCCTAGTGACAATGAGCAGTTCTTC. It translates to CASSLPPSDNEQFF. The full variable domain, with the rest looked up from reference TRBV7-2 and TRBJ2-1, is GAGVSQSPSNKVTEKGKDVELRCDPISGHTALYWYRQSLGQGLEFLIYFQGNSAPDKSGLPSDRFSAERTGGSVSTLTIQRTQQEDSAVYLCASSLPPSDNEQFFGPGTRLTVL.

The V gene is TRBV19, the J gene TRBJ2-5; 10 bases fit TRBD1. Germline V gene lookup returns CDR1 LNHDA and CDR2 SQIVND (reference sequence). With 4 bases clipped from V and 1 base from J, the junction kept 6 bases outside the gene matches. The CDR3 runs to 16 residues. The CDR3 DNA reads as TGTGCCAGTAGTAACCCGAGGACAGGGGGCCAAGAGACCCAGTACTTC. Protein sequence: CASSNPRTGGQETQYF.

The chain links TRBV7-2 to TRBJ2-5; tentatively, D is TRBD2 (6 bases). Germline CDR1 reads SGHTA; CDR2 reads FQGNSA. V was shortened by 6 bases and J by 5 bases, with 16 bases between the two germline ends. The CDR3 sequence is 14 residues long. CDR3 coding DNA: TGTGCCAGCAGTTGGACCGGGAGCACGGAGACCCAGTACTTC. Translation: CASSWTGSTETQYF.

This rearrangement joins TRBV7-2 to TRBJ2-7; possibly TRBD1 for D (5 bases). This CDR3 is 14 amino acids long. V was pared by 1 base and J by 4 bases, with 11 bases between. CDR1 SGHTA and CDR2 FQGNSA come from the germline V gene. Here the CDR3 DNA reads TGTGCCAGCAGCTTAGGGATGACAGCGTACGAGCAGTACTTC. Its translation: CASSLGMTAYEQYF.

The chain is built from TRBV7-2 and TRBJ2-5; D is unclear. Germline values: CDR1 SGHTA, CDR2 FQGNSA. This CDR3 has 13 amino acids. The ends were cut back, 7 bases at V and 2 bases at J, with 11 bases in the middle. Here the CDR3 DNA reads TGTGCCAGCACCGCAAGCGAGCAAGAGACCCAGTACTTC. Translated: CASTASEQETQYF.